This T cell receptor (beta chain) was retrieved from a study of blood T cell repertoires in COVID-19. Looking at the study overall: T cells, B-cell-depleted T cells, or PBMCs supplied cDNA or gDNA.

CDR3 length equals 14 residues. Per germline, CDR1 SGHAT and CDR2 FQNNGV. V dropped 3 bases and J dropped 4 bases, with 11 bases sitting between them. TCRdb's copy holds only in-frame clones and misses some; the assay was immunoSEQ multiplex PCR. The profile shows around 160,000 clones, approximately 87% of them singletons. The TCR originated in an older woman with COVID-19, enrolled during active disease. The chain has TRBV11-2 and TRBJ2-3; maybe TRBD2 (6 bases). Sequenced sample: peripheral blood. In DNA form, the CDR3 reads TGTGCCAGCAGCTTCGGGACTCGCGCAGATACGCAGTATTTT. Protein product: CASSFGTRADTQYF.